Here is one T cell receptor beta chain with its context. The sample originates from a study of blood T cell repertoires in COVID-19. Across the study: The United States, Italy and Spain supplied acute and convalescent COVID-19 samples. T cells, B-cell-depleted T cells, or PBMCs supplied cDNA or gDNA.

V was pared by 3 bases and J by 5 bases, with 9 bases of the junction left unmatched. Germline CDR1 MNHEY, CDR2 SMNVEV (reference sequence). The CDR3 sequence is 15 residues long. In the authors' workflow: Amplification with reference gene primers provided the estimates of nucleated cell counts. Profiled with immunoSEQ multiplex PCR; TCRdb holds only in-frame clones, not every one. V and J calls and clone size are copied from that table; D and trimming were computed from the DNA. The sample has approximately 99,000 clones, more than 70% seen once; the top ten hold over 10%. J is TRBJ2-5 and V is TRBV27, with TRBD1 identical over 7 bases. Material: peripheral blood. This clonotype was obtained from a woman aged 55-69 years in a cohort sampled during active or convalescent COVID-19. The CDR3 sequence: CASSLKQGPWETQYF. CDR3 sequence (DNA): TGTGCCAGCAGTTTGAAACAGGGGCCTTGGGAGACCCAGTACTTC.